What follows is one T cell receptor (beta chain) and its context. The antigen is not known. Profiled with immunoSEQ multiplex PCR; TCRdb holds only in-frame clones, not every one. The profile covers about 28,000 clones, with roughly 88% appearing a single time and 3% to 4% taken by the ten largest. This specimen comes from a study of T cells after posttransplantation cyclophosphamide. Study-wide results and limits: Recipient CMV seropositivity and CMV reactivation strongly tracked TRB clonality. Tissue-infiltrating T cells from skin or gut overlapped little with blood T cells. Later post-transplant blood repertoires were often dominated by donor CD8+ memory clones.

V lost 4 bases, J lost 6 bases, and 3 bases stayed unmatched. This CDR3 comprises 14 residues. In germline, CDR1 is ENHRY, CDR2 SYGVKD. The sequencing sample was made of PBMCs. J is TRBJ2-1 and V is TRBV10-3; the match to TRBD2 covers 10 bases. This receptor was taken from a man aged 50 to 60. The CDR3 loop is CAISGLAGANEQFF. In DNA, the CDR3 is TGTGCCATCAGTGGGCTAGCGGGAGCCAATGAGCAGTTCTTC.